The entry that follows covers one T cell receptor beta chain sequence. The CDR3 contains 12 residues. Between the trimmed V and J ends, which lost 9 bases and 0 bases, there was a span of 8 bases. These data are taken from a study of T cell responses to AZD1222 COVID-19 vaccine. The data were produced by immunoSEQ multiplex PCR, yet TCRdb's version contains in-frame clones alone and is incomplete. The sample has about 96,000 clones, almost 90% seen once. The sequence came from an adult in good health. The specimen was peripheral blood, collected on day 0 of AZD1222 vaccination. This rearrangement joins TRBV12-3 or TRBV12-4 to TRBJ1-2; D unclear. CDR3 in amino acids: CASARANYGYTF. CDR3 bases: TGTGCCAGTGCGAGAGCTAACTATGGCTACACCTTC.